This entry features one TCR beta chain sequence. Its antigen is unknown. The sample belongs to a study of cytomegalovirus exposure and HLA in healthy donors. Trimming removed 8 bases from V and 1 base from J; junction bases left unmatched: 9. The CDR3 runs 16 residues. Germline lookup yields CDR1 SGHVS and CDR2 FNYEAQ. In the PCR, 60 Vbeta and 13 Jbeta primers were used. Clones were sequenced by immunoSEQ multiplex PCR, and TCRdb holds only the in-frame ones, with some missing. The sample carries over 100,000 clones, roughly 85% recorded once. The study, taken as a whole, reports: Later analysis found that TCR beta chains associated with HLA were more clonally expanded than other, equally common chains.

The chain has TRBV7-6 and TRBJ2-2, with 8 positions matching TRBD1. Material for sequencing was PBMCs. This receptor was identified in a man aged 35 to 55 in good health and CMV-seronegative. CDR3 amino acids: CASAPPGQVNTGELFF. The CDR3 DNA is TGTGCCAGCGCACCTCCGGGACAGGTGAACACCGGGGAGCTGTTTTTT.